The sample holds many counts of the clone carrying this TCR beta chain. This sample was taken from a study of early T cells in non-severe SARS-CoV-2 infection. TCRdb processed the 5' RACE reads anew with MiXCR; each CDR3 protein has one entry. The table records 85,000 to 100,000 distinct CDR3 sequences, roughly 13% of them present only once. Trimming left V 0 bases short and J 0 bases short, with 9 bases between. This CDR3 comprises 15 residues. Germline CDR1 and CDR2: MNHEY and SVGEGT. The TCR comes from an adult who was a healthcare worker with PCR-confirmed SARS-CoV-2 infection or an uninfected control (not recorded which). The chain combines TRBV6-2 or TRBV6-3 with TRBJ2-7; weak D call: TRBD2 (6 bases). Material: whole blood. The DNA for the CDR3 is TGTGCCAGCAGTTACTCGATAGCGGCCTCCTACGAGCAGTACTTC. This gives the protein CASSYSIAASYEQYF.